This T cell receptor (beta chain) was recovered during a study of blood T cell repertoires in COVID-19. Study at large: T cells, B-cell-depleted T cells, or PBMCs provided the cDNA or gDNA that served as material.

Per germline, CDR1 SNHLY and CDR2 FYNNEI. The CDR3 consists of 12 residues. The V end lost 5 bases, the J end lost 8 bases, and 12 bases lay between the germline ends. Original handling: Researchers report that nucleated cell counts were estimated from reference gene primer amplification. The method was immunoSEQ multiplex PCR; TCRdb's version includes in-frame clones alone and lacks a portion of them. The DNA was the basis for D and trimming; V, J and clone size are from that table. The data hold approximately 90,000 clones, with around 86% observed a single time. The rearrangement links TRBV2 to TRBJ1-2, with a tentative D call TRBD1 (5 bases). Sequenced material: peripheral blood. The receptor comes from an elderly woman with acute or convalescent COVID-19. The CDR3 nucleotides read TGTGCCAGCAGTACCCGAACAGGCGGCTACACCTTC. Protein: CASSTRTGGYTF.